These T cell receptor beta chains were read from a single sample in a study of Ad26.COV2.S vaccination and SARS-CoV-2 variants. TCRdb's table, derived via immunoSEQ multiplex PCR, lists solely in-frame clones and lacks some. The table includes 350,000 to 400,000 clones, about nine tenths detected once. The sample consisted of peripheral blood, taken in a trial of Ad26.COV2.S vaccine versus placebo. Receptor source: a person between 18 and 65 years old who received the Ad26.COV2.S COVID-19 vaccine or a placebo. Each CDR3 is given with its conserved first and last residue. A D gene is named only where the DNA matches it firmly. The listing skips clone size in some rows; elsewhere it reads once, few, many or a size class.

CASRTNTGELFF TGTGCCAGTAGAACGAACACCGGGGAGCTGTTTTTT . TRBV19 . TRBJ2-2
CASSSPNNEQFF TGTGCCAGCAGTTCCCCCAACAATGAGCAGTTCTTC . TRBV27 . TRBJ2-1
CASSPRGSSYNEQFF TGTGCCAGCAGTCCGCGGGGGAGCTCCTACAATGAGCAGTTCTTC TRBD2 TRBV5-6 . TRBJ2-1
CASKGSGNEQFF TGTGCCAGCAAAGGCAGCGGCAATGAGCAGTTCTTC . TRBV2 . TRBJ2-1
CASSLPQRSPDTQYF TGCGCCAGCAGCCTTCCGCAACGTAGCCCAGATACGCAGTATTTT . TRBV4-1 . TRBJ2-3
CASSMTGGHEQYF TGTGCCAGTAGTATGACAGGGGGCCACGAGCAGTACTTC TRBD1 TRBV19 . TRBJ2-7
CASSPDRGTEAFF TGTGCCAGCAGCCCGGACAGGGGCACTGAAGCTTTCTTT TRBD1 TRBV12-3/TRBV12-4 . TRBJ1-1
CASSSQHKTGDTNEKLFF TGTGCCAGCAGCTCACAACATAAAACAGGGGATACTAATGAAAAACTGTTTTTT TRBD1 TRBV9 . TRBJ1-4
CASSPGQGGNLGNTIYF TGCGCCAGCAGCCCGGGACAGGGAGGGAATCTGGGAAACACCATATATTTT TRBD1 TRBV4-1 . TRBJ1-3
CAIATGGGTEAFF TGTGCCATCGCGACAGGGGGAGGAACTGAAGCTTTCTTT TRBD1 TRBV19 . TRBJ1-1
CASSLGGNTEAFF TGTGCCAGCAGCCTGGGGGGTAACACTGAAGCTTTCTTT . TRBV6-2/TRBV6-3 . TRBJ1-1
CATNGGRYNEQFF TGTGCCACAAATGGGGGGAGGTACAATGAGCAGTTCTTC . TRBV19 . TRBJ2-1
CASSLFGTGGETQYF TGTGCCAGCAGCTTATTCGGGACAGGGGGAGAGACCCAGTACTTC TRBD1 TRBV7-3 . TRBJ2-5
CASSYWGVTEAFF TGTGCCAGCAGTTACTGGGGGGTTACTGAAGCTTTCTTT . TRBV6-5 once TRBJ1-1
CASSVAAGDNEQYF TGTGCCAGCAGCGTAGCTGCCGGGGATAACGAGCAGTACTTC . TRBV9 . TRBJ2-7
CASSFRGKQETQYF TGCGCCAGCAGCTTTAGGGGGAAACAAGAGACCCAGTACTTC . TRBV5-1 . TRBJ2-5
CASSTGTSGSVWITFF TGTGCCAGCAGCACCGGGACTAGCGGGAGTGTTTGGATAACGTTCTTC TRBD2 TRBV5-6 . TRBJ2-1
CAWTPDRGAEAFF TGTGCCTGGACCCCCGACAGGGGTGCTGAAGCTTTCTTT TRBD1 TRBV30 . TRBJ1-1
CAISENQRGSGELFF TGTGCCATCAGTGAAAACCAAAGAGGATCTGGGGAGCTGTTTTTT . TRBV10-3 . TRBJ2-2
CASNSNQPQHF TGTGCCAGCAATAGCAATCAGCCCCAGCATTTT . TRBV28 . TRBJ1-5
CASSLGLTGTSGQETQYF TGTGCCAGCAGCTTAGGGCTAACCGGGACTAGCGGCCAAGAGACCCAGTACTTC TRBD2 TRBV7-9 . TRBJ2-5
CASSFAGQDTQYF TGCGCCAGCAGCTTCGCGGGGCAAGATACGCAGTATTTT . TRBV5-1 . TRBJ2-3
CASSSRDGNQPQHF TGTGCCAGCAGTTCCAGGGATGGCAATCAGCCCCAGCATTTT . TRBV7-6 . TRBJ1-5
CASSKYLSYNEQFF TGTGCCAGCAGTAAGTACCTTTCCTACAATGAGCAGTTCTTC . TRBV27 . TRBJ2-1
CATSRDPNPPQHF TGTGCCACCAGCAGAGACCCCAATCCTCCCCAGCATTTT . TRBV15 . TRBJ1-5
CAWSVLGTYGEINNEKLFF TGTGCCTGGAGTGTACTTGGGACATATGGGGAAATTAATAATGAAAAACTGTTTTTT . TRBV30 . TRBJ1-4
CASSLGRSGSNQPQHF TGTGCCAGCAGCCTCGGACGTTCTGGTAGCAATCAGCCCCAGCATTTT . TRBV4-2 . TRBJ1-5
CASGTRMGDTQYF TGCGCCAGCGGGACTAGGATGGGAGATACGCAGTATTTT TRBD2 TRBV5-1 . TRBJ2-3
CATSRDRREQYF TGTGCCACCAGCAGAGATCGGCGAGAGCAGTACTTC . TRBV15 once TRBJ2-7
CASSQGTSDYNEQFF TGCGCCAGCAGCCAAGGGACTAGCGACTACAATGAGCAGTTCTTC TRBD2 TRBV4-3 few TRBJ2-1
CASSQLADSYEQYF TGTGCCAGCTCACAACTAGCGGACTCCTACGAGCAGTACTTC TRBD2 TRBV18 . TRBJ2-7
CASRGRTTYGYTF TGTGCCAGCAGAGGACGGACTACCTATGGCTACACCTTC . TRBV2 . TRBJ1-2
CASSPPPYNEQFF TGTGCCAGCAGCCCCCCCCCTTACAATGAGCAGTTCTTC . TRBV28 . TRBJ2-1
CSTRSSGANVLTF TGCAGCACCAGGAGCTCTGGGGCCAACGTCCTGACTTTC . TRBV29-1 . TRBJ2-6
CASSLGVGNTIYF TGTGCCAGCAGTCTAGGGGTGGGAAACACCATATATTTT . TRBV12-3/TRBV12-4 once TRBJ1-3
CASTSTGTRSSEAFF TGTGCCAGTACCTCAACAGGGACCAGGAGCTCTGAAGCTTTCTTT . TRBV19 . TRBJ1-1
CATGQGADFNTGELFF TGTGCCACCGGACAGGGGGCGGACTTTAACACCGGGGAGCTGTTTTTT TRBD1 TRBV10-3 . TRBJ2-2
CASSPRGRELFF TGTGCCAGCAGCCCCAGGGGCCGGGAGCTGTTTTTT . TRBV5-4 . TRBJ2-2
CASSIRAAPYEQYF TGTGCCAGTAGTATCCGAGCGGCTCCCTACGAGCAGTACTTC . TRBV19 . TRBJ2-7
CASRRSYSYNEQFF TGTGCCAGCAGACGTTCCTACTCCTACAATGAGCAGTTCTTC . TRBV6-4 . TRBJ2-1
CASSPRDFTDTQYF TGTGCCAGCAGCCCCCGAGACTTCACAGATACGCAGTATTTT . TRBV11-3 once TRBJ2-3
CASRQDALTGELFF TGTGCCAGCAGGCAGGACGCTCTCACCGGGGAGCTGTTTTTT . TRBV6-5 . TRBJ2-2
CASTIKGMNTEAFF TGTGCCAGCACCATCAAGGGGATGAACACTGAAGCTTTCTTT . TRBV6-5 . TRBJ1-1
CASSSQGWGSEAFF TGTGCCAGCAGCTCCCAAGGTTGGGGTTCTGAAGCTTTCTTT . TRBV7-3 . TRBJ1-1
CASSHGVGEQYF TGTGCCAGCAGCCACGGAGTAGGCGAGCAGTACTTC . TRBV13 . TRBJ2-7
CASSKGGLASTEAFF TGTGCCAGTAGTAAAGGCGGCCTCGCGAGCACTGAAGCTTTCTTT . TRBV19 . TRBJ1-1
CASSELGRGQEKLFF TGTGCCAGCAGTGAATTGGGCAGGGGGCAGGAAAAACTGTTTTTT TRBD1 TRBV6-1 . TRBJ1-4
CATSEWDAGELFF TGTGCCACCAGTGAATGGGACGCCGGGGAGCTGTTTTTT . TRBV24-1 . TRBJ2-2
CASSHGNNEQFF TGTGCCAGCAGCCATGGCAACAATGAGCAGTTCTTC . TRBV3-1/TRBV3-2 once TRBJ2-1
CASSSRVWRADTQYF TGTGCCAGCAGCTCGCGAGTCTGGCGCGCAGATACGCAGTATTTT . TRBV5-6 . TRBJ2-3
CASSLGRDYEQYF TGTGCCAGCAGCTTGGGTCGGGACTACGAGCAGTACTTC . TRBV5-4 . TRBJ2-7
CASSQDQKTGNTGELFF TGTGCCAGCAGCCAAGATCAGAAAACAGGGAACACCGGGGAGCTGTTTTTT . TRBV4-2 . TRBJ2-2
CASSLSYPVTDTQYF TGCGCCAGCAGCTTGTCCTACCCTGTCACTGATACGCAGTATTTT . TRBV5-1 . TRBJ2-3
CASGIGLAGGSTDTQYF TGTGCCAGCGGAATAGGTCTAGCGGGAGGGAGCACAGATACGCAGTATTTT TRBD2 TRBV28 . TRBJ2-3